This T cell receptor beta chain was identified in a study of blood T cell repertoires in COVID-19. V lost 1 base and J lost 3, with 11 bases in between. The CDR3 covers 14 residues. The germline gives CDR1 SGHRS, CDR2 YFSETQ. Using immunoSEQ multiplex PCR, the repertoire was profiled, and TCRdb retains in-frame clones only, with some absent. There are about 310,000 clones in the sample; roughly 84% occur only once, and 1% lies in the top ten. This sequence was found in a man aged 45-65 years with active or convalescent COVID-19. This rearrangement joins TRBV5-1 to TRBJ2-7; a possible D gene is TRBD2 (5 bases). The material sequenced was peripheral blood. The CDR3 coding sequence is TGCGCCAGCAGCTTGACCGGGGTAAACTACGAGCAGTACTTC. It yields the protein CASSLTGVNYEQYF.